The rows below give T cell receptor beta chains drawn from one sample of a study of identical twins. TCRdb reprocessed the 5' RACE reads with MiXCR, giving one entry per CDR3 protein. The sample consists of around 690,000 distinct CDR3 sequences, around 20% of them appearing once. The sample also formed part of further work on T cells expressing NK-cell markers.

The specimen was PBMCs. The receptors here all came from a woman in her late teens or twenties in good health. Both conserved end residues are part of each CDR3. The order of the fields is CDR3 protein, CDR3 DNA, J gene, D gene, V gene, clone size. A D gene is named only where the DNA matches it firmly. Clone sizes are given selectively: once, few, many, or a class where the clone is expanded.

CDR3 protein: CASSVDVMQRGYNEQFF
CDR3 DNA: TGTGCCAGCAGCGTAGATGTCATGCAGAGAGGCTACAATGAGCAGTTCTTC
J gene: TRBJ2-1
D gene: -
V gene: TRBV9
clone size: -

CDR3 protein: CASSLVSAGGNLQYF
CDR3 DNA: TGCGCCAGCAGCTTGGTGTCAGCGGGGGGGAACCTTCAGTACTTC
J gene: TRBJ2-4
D gene: TRBD2
V gene: TRBV5-1
clone size: -

CDR3 protein: CASSLFPRTGSGYTF
CDR3 DNA: TGTGCCAGCAGCTTATTTCCACGGACGGGTTCTGGCTACACCTTC
J gene: TRBJ1-2
D gene: -
V gene: TRBV11-2
clone size: few

CDR3 protein: CASSSTRGGKYEQYF
CDR3 DNA: TGCGCCAGCAGCTCCACAAGGGGGGGAAAATACGAGCAGTACTTC
J gene: TRBJ2-7
D gene: -
V gene: TRBV5-1
clone size: -

CDR3 protein: CATSRGLADTDTQYF
CDR3 DNA: TGTGCCACCAGCAGAGGACTAGCGGACACAGATACGCAGTATTTT
J gene: TRBJ2-3
D gene: TRBD2
V gene: TRBV15
clone size: few

CDR3 protein: CASSLGGKLFF
CDR3 DNA: TGTGCCAGCAGTTTGGGGGGAAAACTGTTTTTT
J gene: TRBJ1-4
D gene: -
V gene: TRBV12-3/TRBV12-4
clone size: many

CDR3 protein: CASSLVVTGIMFF
CDR3 DNA: TGTGCCAGCAGCTTAGTCGTTACAGGGATCATGTTTTTT
J gene: TRBJ1-4
D gene: -
V gene: TRBV7-2
clone size: -

CDR3 protein: CATTGQGRNQPQHF
CDR3 DNA: TGTGCCACCACCGGGCAGGGAAGGAATCAGCCCCAGCATTTT
J gene: TRBJ1-5
D gene: -
V gene: TRBV24-1
clone size: -

CDR3 protein: CASSDSSGHPYNEQFF
CDR3 DNA: TGTGCCAGCAGTGACTCGAGCGGGCACCCCTACAATGAGCAGTTCTTC
J gene: TRBJ2-1
D gene: -
V gene: TRBV6-4
clone size: few

CDR3 protein: CASSRTRGGSGSSYNEQFF
CDR3 DNA: TGCGCCAGCAGTCGTACCCGTGGCGGTAGCGGGAGCTCCTACAATGAGCAGTTCTTC
J gene: TRBJ2-1
D gene: TRBD2
V gene: TRBV5-1
clone size: -

CDR3 protein: CASSLQLAGAPPGLETQYF
CDR3 DNA: TGTGCCAGCAGCTTACAGCTAGCGGGAGCCCCCCCGGGACTAGAGACCCAGTACTTC
J gene: TRBJ2-5
D gene: TRBD2
V gene: TRBV11-1
clone size: -

CDR3 protein: CASSLSGAGSKAEAFF
CDR3 DNA: TGTGCCAGCAGCTTATCTGGGGCAGGGAGTAAGGCTGAAGCTTTCTTT
J gene: TRBJ1-1
D gene: -
V gene: TRBV7-9
clone size: few

CDR3 protein: CASSPGLAGGPNTGELFF
CDR3 DNA: TGTGCCAGCAGCCCGGGACTAGCGGGGGGGCCTAACACCGGGGAGCTGTTTTTT
J gene: TRBJ2-2
D gene: TRBD2
V gene: TRBV3-1
clone size: few

CDR3 protein: CSVLSTGGQTKQYF
CDR3 DNA: TGCAGCGTCTTGTCGACAGGGGGCCAAACTAAGCAGTACTTC
J gene: TRBJ2-7
D gene: TRBD1
V gene: TRBV29-1
clone size: few

CDR3 protein: CASSFRGVGAPAFF
CDR3 DNA: TGCGCCAGCAGCTTTCGGGGCGTCGGGGCCCCGGCTTTCTTT
J gene: TRBJ1-1
D gene: -
V gene: TRBV5-1
clone size: -

CDR3 protein: CASSSPRAGGLISYNEQFF
CDR3 DNA: TGTGCCAGCAGCTCCCCCCGCGCGGGAGGGCTTATCTCCTACAATGAGCAGTTCTTC
J gene: TRBJ2-1
D gene: TRBD2
V gene: TRBV11-1
clone size: few

CDR3 protein: CASGLAGGSDTQYF
CDR3 DNA: TGTGCCAGCGGACTAGCGGGGGGCTCAGATACGCAGTATTTT
J gene: TRBJ2-3
D gene: TRBD2
V gene: TRBV7-9
clone size: -

CDR3 protein: CASSHPTGSGYTF
CDR3 DNA: TGTGCCAGCAGCCACCCGACAGGGAGCGGCTACACCTTC
J gene: TRBJ1-2
D gene: TRBD1
V gene: TRBV5-5
clone size: few

CDR3 protein: CASGLVPNQETQYF
CDR3 DNA: TGTGCTAGTGGTTTGGTCCCGAACCAAGAGACCCAGTACTTC
J gene: TRBJ2-5
D gene: -
V gene: TRBV12-5
clone size: few

CDR3 protein: CSAREGGTQYF
CDR3 DNA: TGCAGTGCTAGGGAAGGGGGTACGCAGTATTTT
J gene: TRBJ2-3
D gene: -
V gene: TRBV20-1
clone size: few

CDR3 protein: CASSDLAGGRGDTQYF
CDR3 DNA: TGTGCCAGCAGTGATCTGGCGGGAGGTCGAGGAGATACGCAGTATTTT
J gene: TRBJ2-3
D gene: TRBD2
V gene: TRBV27
clone size: -

CDR3 protein: CSARDHNNNEQFF
CDR3 DNA: TGCAGTGCACGGGACCACAACAACAATGAGCAGTTCTTC
J gene: TRBJ2-1
D gene: -
V gene: TRBV20-1
clone size: few

CDR3 protein: CASSPRTSGTFYEQYF
CDR3 DNA: TGCGCCAGCAGCCCTCGGACTAGCGGGACTTTCTACGAGCAGTACTTC
J gene: TRBJ2-7
D gene: TRBD2
V gene: TRBV5-1
clone size: -

CDR3 protein: CSASYQETQYF
CDR3 DNA: TGCAGTGCTAGCTACCAAGAGACCCAGTACTTC
J gene: TRBJ2-5
D gene: -
V gene: TRBV20-1
clone size: many

CDR3 protein: CASSLGAVETQYF
CDR3 DNA: TGTGCCAGCAGCTTAGGGGCAGTAGAGACCCAGTACTTC
J gene: TRBJ2-5
D gene: -
V gene: TRBV7-9
clone size: many

CDR3 protein: CSARVDGRIYNEQFF
CDR3 DNA: TGCAGTGCTAGGGTAGACGGAAGAATATACAATGAGCAGTTCTTC
J gene: TRBJ2-1
D gene: -
V gene: TRBV20-1
clone size: -

CDR3 protein: CSALRDSEAFF
CDR3 DNA: TGCAGCGCGTTGAGGGACAGTGAAGCTTTCTTT
J gene: TRBJ1-1
D gene: TRBD1
V gene: TRBV29-1
clone size: many

CDR3 protein: CASSESGGGNQPQHF
CDR3 DNA: TGTGCCAGCAGTGAAAGTGGGGGCGGCAATCAGCCCCAGCATTTT
J gene: TRBJ1-5
D gene: -
V gene: TRBV6-1
clone size: -

CDR3 protein: CSASVGPTNEKLFF
CDR3 DNA: TGCAGTGCTAGCGTAGGACCAACTAATGAAAAACTGTTTTTT
J gene: TRBJ1-4
D gene: -
V gene: TRBV20-1
clone size: -